The 10 T cell receptor beta chains below come from one sample, sequenced in a study of blood T cell repertoires in COVID-19 (TCRdb year 2020). Library construction relied on the immunoSEQ multiplex PCR assay. Entries here come from immuneACCESS through TCRdb and include only in-frame sequences with V and J called. Some clones fail to appear in such tables; in the studies checked, an unresolved V gene covers under half of the shortfall, and the cause of the remainder is unknown. In this sample the table shows 200,000 to 250,000 clones, 65% to 90% of which occur a single time. The ten largest clones represent about 9% of the sample. Specimen: peripheral blood. The receptor set was obtained from a man in his forties or fifties with active or convalescent COVID-19.

The chain couples TRBV11-1 to TRBJ2-4, with TRBD1 matching over 7 bases. Trimming removed 6 bases from V and 11 bases from J; junction bases left unmatched: 10. This CDR3 has 13 residues. The germline V gene encodes CDR1 SGHAT and CDR2 FQDESV (reference sequence). The CDR3 DNA is TGTGCCAGCAGACCAAAAACAGGGGTCGTTCAGTACTTC. Residues: CASRPKTGVVQYF.

This rearrangement joins TRBV6-5 to TRBJ2-7; no clear D gene. The CDR3 has 14 amino acids. The V end lost 5 bases, the J end lost 1 base, and 12 bases lay between the germline ends. The germline V gene has CDR1 MNHEY and CDR2 SVGAGI. CDR3: CASSPSWRSYEQYF. CDR3 sequence (DNA): TGTGCCAGCAGTCCAAGCTGGAGATCCTACGAGCAGTACTTC.

This chain connects TRBV27 to TRBJ2-1, with D maybe TRBD2 (5 bases). The germline V gene has CDR1 MNHEY and CDR2 SMNVEV (reference sequence). The CDR3 has 16 amino acids. The ends were cut back, 2 bases at V and 1 base at J, with 12 bases in the middle. CDR3 sequence reads: CASSLRGWRSYNEQFF. DNA for the CDR3: TGTGCCAGCAGTTTACGTGGCTGGAGGTCCTACAATGAGCAGTTCTTC.

This chain uses TRBV28 with TRBJ2-1; 9 nucleotides agree with TRBD2. V dropped 8 bases and J dropped 0; count of bases not matched to a gene: 8. This CDR3 region has 16 residues. Per the germline V gene, CDR1 is MDHEN and CDR2 is SYDVKM. This chain's CDR3 is CASLSGRGPSYNEQFF. The CDR3 DNA sequence: TGTGCCAGCCTTAGCGGGAGAGGACCCTCCTACAATGAGCAGTTCTTC.

Points on this clone: One end of the junction does not line up with germline, which may come from a read error. V usage is TRBV7-7 and J usage is TRBJ2-2; a weak D match, TRBD1 (6 bases). The CDR3 is 16 amino acids. Germline values: CDR1 SSHAT, CDR2 FNYEAQ (reference sequence). The CDR3 sequence is CASSLVYRADTGELFF. The CDR3 bases are TGTGCTAGCAGTCTAGTGTACAGGGCGGACACCGGGGAGCTGTTTTTT. The full variable domain, in which reference TRBV7-7 and TRBJ2-2 provide the parts outside the CDR3, is GAGVSQSPRYKVTKRGQDVTLRCDPISSHATLYWYQQALGQGPEFLTYFNYEAQPDKSGLPSDRFSAERPEGSISTLTIQRTEQRDSAMYRCASSLVYRADTGELFFGEGSRLTVL.

The J gene is TRBJ1-1, the V gene TRBV19, with 11 bases fitting TRBD1. Trimming removed 6 bases from V and 6 bases from J; junction bases left unmatched: 15. Germline V gene lookup returns CDR1 LNHDA and CDR2 SQIVND (reference sequence). This CDR3 has 17 residues. CDR3 region: CASSQIVGTGGHPEAFF. The CDR3 DNA follows: TGTGCCAGTAGCCAAATAGTCGGGACAGGGGGACATCCTGAAGCTTTCTTT. The complete variable domain, with remaining parts taken from reference TRBV19 and TRBJ1-1, reads DGGITQSPKYLFRKEGQNVTLSCEQNLNHDAMYWYRQDPGQGLRLIYYSQIVNDFQKGDIAEGYSVSREKKESFPLTVTSAQKNPTAFYLCASSQIVGTGGHPEAFFGQGTRLTVV.

Turning to this clone: The same CDR3 is also encoded by other DNA sequences in this sample. CDR3 sequence reads: CASSLNSGRGETQYF. The CDR3, as DNA: TGTGCCAGCAGCTTAAACAGCGGGAGAGGAGAGACCCAGTACTTC. V usage is TRBV7-3 and J usage is TRBJ2-5, with 8 bases identical to TRBD2. Germline CDR1 SGHTA, CDR2 FQGTGA. This CDR3 region has 15 residues. With 1 base clipped from V and 4 bases from J, the junction kept 5 bases outside the gene matches.

This clone has only one observation. The rearrangement uses TRBV5-1 and TRBJ2-3; D is perhaps TRBD1 (6 bases). The CDR3 length is 14 residues. V lost 3 bases, J lost 0 bases, and 8 bases lay in between. Germline V lookup: CDR1 SGHRS, CDR2 YFSETQ. The CDR3 DNA sequence: TGCGCCAGCAGCTCAGGGGTTAGCACAGATACGCAGTATTTT. Translation: CASSSGVSTDTQYF. Filled out from reference TRBV5-1 and TRBJ2-3, the complete variable domain reads KAGVTQTPRYLIKTRGQQVTLSCSPISGHRSVSWYQQTPGQGLQFLFEYFSETQRNKGNFPGRFSGRQFSNSRSEMNVSTLELGDSALYLCASSSGVSTDTQYFGPGTRLTVL.

The chain recombines TRBV10-3 with TRBJ2-3, with D unclear. The germline V and J ends were trimmed by 4 bases and 3 bases, with 8 bases remaining between them. Germline V gene sequence: CDR1 ENHRY, CDR2 SYGVKD. CDR3 length: 13 residues. The CDR3 reads CAISVLDTDTQYF. CDR3 coding DNA: TGTGCCATCAGTGTCTTAGATACAGATACGCAGTATTTT.

This CDR3 reads CASSPGARRGTEAFF. As DNA, the CDR3 is TGTGCCAGCAGCCCTGGTGCGCGACGGGGCACTGAAGCTTTCTTT. This chain connects TRBV28 to TRBJ1-1; D remains unclear. Germline CDR1 MDHEN, CDR2 SYDVKM. The CDR3 has 15 amino acids. Deletions cut 6 bases from V and 4 bases from J, with 18 bases between. The variable domain in full, with the rest retrieved from reference TRBV28 and TRBJ1-1, is DVKVTQSSRYLVKRTGEKVFLECVQDMDHENMFWYRQDPGLGLRLIYFSYDVKMKEKGDIPEGYSVSREKKERFSLILESASTNQTSMYLCASSPGARRGTEAFFGQGTRLTVV.